These 3 T cell receptor beta chains came from one sample sequenced in a study of CD8 T cells in ankylosing spondylitis. No antigens are known for them. Each CDR3 protein gets one entry after TCRdb re-called the 5' RACE reads with MiXCR. The sample comprises about 500,000 distinct CDR3 sequences, about 5.7% of which are singletons, and approximately 3.5% rests with the top ten. Study observations and caveats: Blood of patients with ankylosing spondylitis appeared to be characterized by a TCR beta motif of about eight highly homologous variants.

The source material was blood, either unsorted or a sorted T cell fraction (not recorded which). The receptor source for this set is a male donor with ankylosing spondylitis.

The chain has TRBV7-2 and TRBJ2-6; possibly TRBD2 for D (5 bases). Germline V gives CDR1 SGHTA, CDR2 FQGNSA. This CDR3 region has 17 residues. Trimming cost V 4 bases and J 0 bases, with 13 bases left between them. The DNA for the CDR3 is TGTGCCAGCAGCTCCAGACTAACTTACTCTGGGGCCAACGTCCTGACTTTC. Translating it yields CASSSRLTYSGANVLTF.

In this sample, this clonotype turned up many times. The chain combines TRBV5-1 with TRBJ2-1, with D perhaps matching TRBD1 or TRBD2 (5 bases each). The CDR3 sequence is 14 residues long. CDR1 and CDR2 (germline): SGHRS, YFSETQ. Trimming left V 5 bases short and J 4 bases short, with 13 bases between. As DNA, the CDR3 is TGCGCCAGCAGTGGGGGTAGGCCTTACAATGAGCAGTTCTTC. It is translated as CASSGGRPYNEQFF.

This clonotype appeared many times. The chain links TRBV29-1 to TRBJ1-1; D remains unclear. Between the trimmed V and J ends, which lost 3 bases and 1 base, there was a span of 9 bases. The CDR3 is 13 amino acids. CDR1 SQVTM and CDR2 ANQGSEA come from the germline V gene. DNA of the CDR3: TGCAGCGTTGATTTATGGGAGAACACTGAAGCTTTCTTT. Translation: CSVDLWENTEAFF.